The clone carrying this T cell receptor (beta chain) was recorded many times. What it binds is not known. This specimen comes from a study of prognosis after radiotherapy for stage I lung cancer. In the study overall: About a dozen patients had adenocarcinoma tumors, while squamous cell carcinoma tumors were found in roughly 7.

TCR beta CDR3 amplification from genomic DNA was performed by two-round multiplex PCR. First-round PCR, the initial amplification, used primers specific to each TRBV and TRBJ gene. TCRdb passed the multiplex PCR reads through MiXCR, listing each CDR3 protein once. Among about 23,000 distinct CDR3 sequences listed, around 46% were seen once. Findings and limits, study-wide: Unique TCR clone counts dropped after stereotactic body radiation therapy, from a median of around 10,000 to 6,500.

Germline lookup yields CDR1 MNHEY and CDR2 SVGEGT. Germline trimming cut 0 bases from V and 4 bases from J; bases unmatched to any gene: 5. The CDR3 is 15 amino acids. The chain recombines TRBV6-2 or TRBV6-3 with TRBJ1-1, with TRBD1 matching over 7 bases. This clonotype originated in a donor over 45 with non-small cell lung cancer. The source material was PBMCs, sampled before or after stereotactic body radiation therapy (not recorded which). For the CDR3, the DNA is TGTGCCAGCAGTTACTCAGGGGGCTCGGGCACTGAAGCTTTCTTT. It specifies CASSYSGGSGTEAFF.